This TCR beta chain derives from a study of PD-1 blockade in classical Hodgkin lymphoma. There are 13 residues in the CDR3. J lost 4 bases, V lost 8 bases, and 7 bases had no gene match. Per germline, CDR1 MDHEN and CDR2 SYDVKM. Produced via immunoSEQ multiplex PCR; TCRdb's table is partial and in-frame only. The top ten clones hold 13% to 15% of a sample with 38,000 or so clones, approximately 70% of them seen once. Each patient's relapse followed autologous stem cell transplantation, and brentuximab vedotin exposure varied. This clone was observed a single time. This TCR was recovered from a human donor with classical Hodgkin lymphoma. This chain joins TRBV28 and TRBJ1-2; 7 bases match TRBD1. The starting material was peripheral blood mononuclear cells (PBMCs), obtained before the second cycle of nivolumab. The CDR3 loop is CASRGGGGYGYTF. CDR3 coding DNA: TGTGCCAGCCGAGGGGGCGGAGGCTATGGCTACACCTTC.